Listed below are T cell receptor beta chains from one sample, sequenced in a study of T cell responses to AZD1222 COVID-19 vaccine. TCRdb's copy holds only in-frame clones and misses some; the assay was immunoSEQ multiplex PCR. Of about 110,000 clones detected, about 90% appear once; the ten largest clones hold around 3.2%. Source: peripheral blood, taken on day 0 of AZD1222 vaccination. These receptors were obtained from an adult in good health. CDR3s include the opening cysteine and the closing phenylalanine or tryptophan.

cdr3_aa	v_call	j_call
CASSQDRAGDYGYTF	TRBV4-1	TRBJ1-2
CASSLADGTTMNTEAFF	TRBV5-1	TRBJ1-1
CATSGAGQTHEQFF	TRBV15	TRBJ2-1
CASSQDRRGYTF	TRBV4-2	TRBJ1-2
CASSVGTSTDTQYF	TRBV2	TRBJ2-3
CASSLEGSNTEAFF	TRBV5-4	TRBJ1-1
CASSIGNRNTEAFF	TRBV18	TRBJ1-1
CASRRTGVADTQYF	TRBV6-6	TRBJ2-3
CASSQDVGAGELFF	TRBV4-1	TRBJ2-2
CASSLSRGLETQYF	TRBV11-2	TRBJ2-5